A single sample gave rise to the 26 T cell receptor beta chains below, sequenced in a study of T-cell memory formation after mild COVID-19. TCRdb reprocessed the 5' RACE reads with MiXCR, giving one entry per CDR3 protein. The table shows around 100,000 distinct CDR3 sequences, with over 8.5% occurring only once. The sample taken for sequencing was PBMCs or a T cell subset sorted from them (not recorded which). The receptor set was obtained from a man younger than 35 who had mild COVID-19 (a few samples of this study predate the infection). Cell type and time point are not known.

This clonotype was observed many times. The gene calls are TRBV7-8 and TRBJ1-1; D may be TRBD1 (6 bases). The CDR3 runs 11 residues. V was pared by 3 bases and J by 8 bases, with 7 bases between. Germline-derived CDR1 and CDR2 are SGHVS and FQNEAQ. The CDR3 is CASSFRGEAFF. The CDR3, as DNA: TGTGCCAGCAGCTTCAGGGGAGAAGCTTTCTTT.

V gene TRBV7-2 combines with J gene TRBJ2-7; 8 bases line up with TRBD1. The V and J ends lost 4 bases and 3 bases, in that order; junction bases with no gene match: 11. This CDR3 has 16 residues. Germline lookup yields CDR1 SGHTA and CDR2 FQGNSA. CDR3 sequence (DNA): TGTGCCAGCAGCTCAGGGACAGGTGAGGTGGGCTACGAGCAGTACGTC. Translation gives CASSSGTGEVGYEQYV.

The genes are TRBV3-1 and TRBJ2-5, with TRBD2 matching 8 bases. Germline V gene data show CDR1 as LGHDT and CDR2 as YNNKEL (reference sequence). CDR3 size: 16 residues. Trimming at V came to 6 bases and at J to 3 bases, leaving 12 bases not matched to a gene. The CDR3, as DNA: TGTGCCAGCAGGGGCAATAGCGGGGCCTTAAAAGAGACCCAGTACTTC. Translation gives CASRGNSGALKETQYF.

The chain joins TRBV30 to TRBJ1-1, with no clear D. This CDR3 has 14 amino acids. V dropped 2 bases and J dropped 0 bases, with 10 bases sitting between them. Germline CDR1 is GTSNPN and CDR2 is SVGIG (reference sequence). CDR3: CAWSSTTLNTEAFF. The CDR3 region has the DNA TGTGCCTGGAGTAGCACGACACTGAACACTGAAGCTTTCTTT. The whole variable domain, filled in from reference TRBV30 and TRBJ1-1, reads SQTIHQWPATLVQPVGSPLSLECTVEGTSNPNLYWYRQAAGRGLQLLFYSVGIGQISSEVPQNLSASRPQDRQFILSSKKLLLSDSGFYLCAWSSTTLNTEAFFGQGTRLTVV.

This sequence joins TRBV10-3 and TRBJ2-7; D gene unclear. Germline loops: CDR1 ENHRY, CDR2 SYGVKD. The length of the CDR3 is 13 residues. V lost 0 bases to trimming and J lost 3 bases, with 6 bases between them. CDR3 DNA sequence: TGTGCCATCAGTGAGTCTGGGGTCTACGAGCAGTACTTC. It yields the protein CAISESGVYEQYF.

The V and J genes are TRBV6-5 and TRBJ2-3; D gene ambiguous. The CDR3 runs to 13 residues. From germline, CDR1 is MNHEY and CDR2 SVGAGI. Trimming pared 8 bases from V and 2 bases from J, leaving 11 bases between. The CDR3: CASSPTDTDTQYF. CDR3 nucleotide sequence: TGTGCCAGCTCGCCGACCGACACAGATACGCAGTATTTT.

The V and J genes are TRBV7-9 and TRBJ1-1; D is perhaps TRBD1 (6 bases). The CDR3 length is 15 residues. Germline V gene data show CDR1 as SEHNR and CDR2 as FQNEAQ (reference sequence). Trimming removed 2 bases at V and 1 base at J, with 11 bases between. The CDR3 region has the DNA TGTGCCAGCAGCTTATCCACAGGGCGGAACACTGAAGCTTTCTTT. This encodes CASSLSTGRNTEAFF.

The chain has TRBV5-1 and TRBJ1-6; possibly TRBD1 for D (5 bases). Germline V CDR1 and CDR2: SGHRS, YFSETQ. CDR3 length: 15 amino acids. V shed 4 bases and J shed 6 bases, with 14 bases lying between them. CDR3 amino acids: CASSERQTLNSPLHF. The CDR3 nucleotides read TGCGCCAGCAGCGAACGACAGACGCTTAATTCACCCCTCCACTTT.

This clonotype was recorded a few times. V is TRBV5-5 and J is TRBJ2-1; the D is unclear. CDR1 is SGHKS, CDR2 YYEKEE, per germline (reference sequence). This CDR3 comprises 15 residues. V lost 2 bases, J lost 0 bases, and 9 bases lay in between. CDR3 protein: CASSFSRSSYNEQFF. The CDR3 nucleotides read TGTGCCAGCAGCTTTTCGAGGAGCTCCTACAATGAGCAGTTCTTC.

The chain couples TRBV4-1 to TRBJ2-7; D tentatively fits TRBD1 or TRBD2 (6 bases each). The CDR3 totals 15 residues. CDR1 MGHRA and CDR2 YSYEKL come from the germline V gene. Deletions cut 1 base from V and 4 bases from J, with 14 bases between. CDR3 sequence (DNA): TGCGCCAGCAGCCAAGGGGGGGCACCTTTGTACGAGCAGTACGTC. It codes for CASSQGGAPLYEQYV.

In nucleotides, the CDR3 is TGTGCCAGCAGCTCCCGGGGCACAGATACGCAGTATTTT. This codes for CASSSRGTDTQYF. The chain combines TRBV7-9 with TRBJ2-3, with D uncertain. V was cut by 4 bases and J by 1 base, with 6 bases left in between. Germline CDR1 reads SEHNR; CDR2 reads FQNEAQ (reference sequence). CDR3 length equals 13 residues.

This clonotype was detected a few times. This chain connects TRBV11-2 to TRBJ2-1, with D tentatively TRBD1 (6 bases). This CDR3 contains 17 residues. V was clipped by 2 bases and J by 3 bases, with 17 bases between them. CDR1 and CDR2 (germline): SGHAT, FQNNGV. The CDR3 DNA sequence: TGTGCCAGCAGCTTAAATTCCAGGGGACACCTCTACAATGAGCAGTTCTTC. Protein: CASSLNSRGHLYNEQFF.

The rearrangement uses TRBV11-2 and TRBJ2-7; D is ambiguous. Germline-derived CDR1 and CDR2 are SGHAT and FQNNGV. V gave up 6 bases and J gave up 6 bases, with 12 bases separating them. This CDR3 is built from 12 residues. The DNA for the CDR3 is TGTGCCAGCAGGTCAGAGCTATCCGAGCAGTACTTC. Amino acid sequence: CASRSELSEQYF.

The rearrangement uses TRBV7-2 and TRBJ2-2; a weak D match, TRBD2 (5 bases). From germline, CDR1 is SGHTA and CDR2 FQGNSA. This CDR3 contains 15 residues. Trimming took 3 bases from V and 4 from J, leaving 12 bases between them. CDR3 amino acids: CASSFSDPSTGELFF. The CDR3 bases are TGTGCCAGCAGCTTTAGCGACCCCTCCACCGGGGAGCTGTTTTTT. The variable domain in full, completed from reference TRBV7-2 and TRBJ2-2, reads GAGVSQSPSNKVTEKGKDVELRCDPISGHTALYWYRQSLGQGLEFLIYFQGNSAPDKSGLPSDRFSAERTGGSVSTLTIQRTQQEDSAVYLCASSFSDPSTGELFFGEGSRLTVL.

There are many counts of this clonotype. The chain uses TRBV12-3 or TRBV12-4 and TRBJ2-5, with D maybe TRBD2 (6 bases). V was clipped by 8 bases and J by 2 bases, with 9 bases between them. The CDR3 consists of 12 residues. The CDR3 region is CASRGNQETQYF. CDR3 sequence (DNA): TGTGCCAGCCGGGGGAATCAAGAGACCCAGTACTTC.

This chain joins TRBV4-1 and TRBJ1-5, with D unresolved. V was shortened by 8 bases and J by 0 bases, with 14 bases between the two germline ends. Germline V gene data show CDR1 as MGHRA and CDR2 as YSYEKL. The CDR3 loop spans 15 amino acids. The CDR3 DNA reads as TGCGCCAGCGGCCCCGGCAGTTATAGCAATCAGCCCCAGCATTTT. Protein: CASGPGSYSNQPQHF.

The chain combines TRBV12-3 or TRBV12-4 with TRBJ1-4; the match to TRBD1 covers 7 bases. The CDR3 spans 13 residues. The trim removed 8 bases at V and 4 bases at J, leaving 4 bases unmatched. This CDR3 is CASGQANNEKLFF. The CDR3, as DNA: TGTGCCAGCGGACAGGCTAATAATGAAAAACTGTTTTTT.

There are a few counts of this clonotype. The genes are TRBV10-3 and TRBJ1-6, with 9 bases aligning to TRBD1. The CDR3 has 17 residues. The V and J ends lost 6 bases and 0 bases, in that order; junction bases with no gene match: 6. The germline V gene encodes CDR1 ENHRY and CDR2 SYGVKD. CDR3 in amino acids: CAIRDRGESSYNSPLHF. In DNA, the CDR3 is TGTGCCATCAGGGACAGGGGAGAAAGCTCCTATAATTCACCCCTCCACTTT.

This clonotype was found many times. The chain combines TRBV12-3 or TRBV12-4 with TRBJ2-3; a weak D match, TRBD2 (5 bases). Between the trimmed V and J ends, which lost 2 bases and 1 base, there was a span of 31 bases. CDR3 length equals 22 residues. Here the CDR3 reads CASSLNGRLHKRNKLGTDTQYF. The DNA for the CDR3 is TGTGCCAGCAGTTTAAATGGCCGCCTCCACAAGCGGAATAAACTGGGCACAGATACGCAGTATTTT.

The chain is built from TRBV7-2 and TRBJ2-5; D is unclear. CDR3 size: 11 residues. CDR1 and CDR2 from the germline V gene are SGHTA and FQGNSA. Trimming cost V 2 bases and J 7 bases, with 5 bases left between them. The CDR3 nucleotides read TGTGCCAGCAGCTTATCGGGGACCCAGTACTTC. Its translation is CASSLSGTQYF.

The rearrangement uses TRBV2 and TRBJ2-2; D gene ambiguous. Germline-derived CDR1 and CDR2 are SNHLY and FYNNEI. Trimming pared 2 bases from V and 1 base from J, leaving 5 bases between. The CDR3 runs 14 residues. As DNA, the CDR3 is TGTGCCAGCAGTGAATTTTGGAACACCGGGGAGCTGTTTTTT. It yields the protein CASSEFWNTGELFF. Variable domain in full (rest from reference TRBV2 and TRBJ2-2): EPEVTQTPSHQVTQMGQEVILRCVPISNHLYFYWYRQILGQKVEFLVSFYNNEISEKSEIFDDQFSVERPDGSNFTLKIRSTKLEDSAMYFCASSEFWNTGELFFGEGSRLTVL.

This clonotype occurred many times. The gene calls are TRBV7-3 and TRBJ2-7; 8 nucleotides agree with TRBD1. Unmatched junction bases numbered 12, after V lost 4 bases and J lost 7 bases. This CDR3 region has 15 residues. Germline-derived CDR1 and CDR2 are SGHTA and FQGTGA. CDR3 nucleotides: TGTGCCAGCAGCTCCGGGACAGGCTCCCAGAAGGAGCAGTACTTC. Translating it yields CASSSGTGSQKEQYF. The variable domain in full, with the rest retrieved from reference TRBV7-3 and TRBJ2-7, is GAGVSQTPSNKVTEKGKYVELRCDPISGHTALYWYRQSLGQGPEFLIYFQGTGAADDSGLPNDRFFAVRPEGSVSTLKIQRTERGDSAVYLCASSSGTGSQKEQYFGPGTRLTVT.

The chain combines TRBV12-3 or TRBV12-4 with TRBJ2-6; a possible D gene is TRBD2 (6 bases). The CDR3 is 15 residues long. Trimming cost V 2 bases and J 2 bases, with 7 bases left between them. CDR3 sequence: CASSLWGAGANVLTF. CDR3 coding DNA: TGTGCCAGCAGTTTATGGGGGGCTGGGGCCAACGTCCTGACTTTC.

This chain joins TRBV9 and TRBJ2-3, with D perhaps TRBD2 (6 bases). Trimming took off 4 bases at V and 6 bases at J, with 21 bases between the two ends. The length of the CDR3 is 16 residues. CDR1 and CDR2 from the germline V gene are SGDLS and YYNGEE. The CDR3 region has the DNA TGTGCCAGCAGCATCCCGGGACTGGGAACGAGGGATACGCAGTATTTT. Its translation is CASSIPGLGTRDTQYF.

The CDR3 coding sequence is TGTGCCAGCAGTCCGGGACGCCACACTGAAGCTTTCTTT. Translating gives CASSPGRHTEAFF. The chain uses TRBV6-5 and TRBJ1-1, with D possibly being TRBD1 (5 bases). Per the germline V gene, CDR1 is MNHEY and CDR2 is SVGAGI. Trimming stripped 5 bases from V and 3 bases from J, with 10 bases between. The CDR3 sequence is 13 residues long.

This clonotype appeared many times. The CDR3 here is CASSGRDGYNEQFF. CDR3 bases: TGTGCCAGCAGCGGGAGGGACGGTTACAATGAGCAGTTCTTC. The rearrangement links TRBV7-9 to TRBJ2-1; the match to TRBD2 covers 7 bases. The CDR3 runs 14 residues. The V gene end was trimmed by 5 bases and the J gene end by 4 bases; junction bases not matched to a gene: 5. Germline-derived CDR1 and CDR2 are SEHNR and FQNEAQ (reference sequence). Filled out from reference TRBV7-9 and TRBJ2-1, the complete variable domain reads DTGVSQNPRHKITKRGQNVTFRCDPISEHNRLYWYRQTLGQGPEFLTYFQNEAQLEKSRLLSDRFSAERPKGSFSTLEIQRTEQGDSAMYLCASSGRDGYNEQFFGPGTRLTVL.